The rows below give T cell receptor beta chains drawn from one sample of a study of spatial heterogeneity in lung cancer. One entry per CDR3 protein results from TCRdb running MiXCR on the 5' RACE reads. Among around 32,000 distinct CDR3 sequences listed, 8.5% to 12% were seen once. The material sequenced was PBMCs, taken at follow-up. These receptors were obtained from a female donor with early-stage non-small cell lung cancer. Each CDR3 is given without its conserved first and last residue. Fields, in order: J gene, V gene, D gene, CDR3 protein. The D gene is left open where the match is weak.

TRBJ1-5 TRBV2 . ASNLVGGQPQH
TRBJ2-5 TRBV6-5 . ASSYSNGNEAQY
TRBJ2-1 TRBV2 TRBD1 ASKGQGASNEQF
TRBJ2-5 TRBV7-2 TRBD2 ASSLTGEGWETQY
TRBJ2-5 TRBV25-1 . ASSEFRGAQETQY
TRBJ1-1 TRBV6-5 . ASSSVDSEAF
TRBJ2-3 TRBV7-9 TRBD2 ASSAPGLATSTDTQY
TRBJ1-1 TRBV9 . ASSVAGTASEAF
TRBJ2-1 TRBV7-9 . ASRPPTSLLSSYNEQF
TRBJ2-7 TRBV4-3 TRBD1 ASSLSGTGVEQY
TRBJ1-2 TRBV5-1 . ASSTEGGHGYT
TRBJ2-1 TRBV20-1 TRBD2 SAGQLAGGDNEQF
TRBJ2-2 TRBV11-1 . ASSLDSSERAGELF
TRBJ2-6 TRBV29-1 . SVMVASGANVLT
TRBJ1-3 TRBV6-5 TRBD1 ASSTGQGGIGFAGNTIY
TRBJ1-5 TRBV6-2/TRBV6-3 . ASSLFSGSSQPQH
TRBJ1-3 TRBV28 TRBD1 ASTRTGPRDTIY
TRBJ1-2 TRBV15 . ATSRYRAPNGYT
TRBJ1-5 TRBV9 . ASSVAPDQPQH
TRBJ2-7 TRBV14 TRBD1 ASSQDGTATYEQY
TRBJ2-3 TRBV4-3 . ASSPRGGEQQY
TRBJ2-2 TRBV7-8 TRBD2 ASSWGGARADTGELF
TRBJ2-1 TRBV14 . ASSQDRGPLHNEQF
TRBJ2-3 TRBV5-4 . ASSLGGTDTQY